The 6 T cell receptor beta chains below were found in one sample sequenced in a study of T cells after posttransplantation cyclophosphamide. TCRdb keeps only in-frame clones here, not all; method: immunoSEQ multiplex PCR. The table includes tens of thousands of clones, approximately 70% detected once. Sequenced input: memory CD4+ T cells sorted from PBMCs. The origin of the receptors is a woman aged 55-69 years in good health, CMV-negative, and a related stem cell transplant donor.

V gene TRBV6-5 combines with J gene TRBJ2-7; D not resolved. Trimming removed 6 bases from V and 3 bases from J, with 12 bases in between. The CDR3 spans 13 residues. From germline, CDR1 is MNHEY and CDR2 SVGAGI. In DNA form, the CDR3 reads TGTGCCAGCAGGCAACAGTATTTCTACGAGCAGTACTTC. This translates into CASRQQYFYEQYF.

This chain uses TRBV19 with TRBJ1-5; 9 bases align to TRBD1. The CDR3 is made up of 15 amino acids. Unmatched junction bases numbered 5, after V lost 5 bases and J lost 3 bases. Germline lookup yields CDR1 LNHDA and CDR2 SQIVND (reference sequence). CDR3 in amino acids: CASSPGTGNNQPQHF. CDR3 DNA sequence: TGTGCCAGTAGTCCCGGGACAGGGAACAATCAGCCCCAGCATTTT.

V gene TRBV10-3 combines with J gene TRBJ2-7, with 12 nucleotides matching TRBD2. Germline V gene lookup returns CDR1 ENHRY and CDR2 SYGVKD. This CDR3 is 16 amino acids long. Trimming cost V 0 bases and J 3 bases; bases outside gene matches: 3. CDR3 DNA: TGTGCCATCAGTGAGTCCGGACTAGCGGGATACTACGAGCAGTACTTC. Translation: CAISESGLAGYYEQYF.

V gene TRBV5-1 combines with J gene TRBJ1-3; weak D call: TRBD1 (6 bases). Germline loops: CDR1 SGHRS, CDR2 YFSETQ. This CDR3 has 16 residues. V was cut by 1 base and J by 8 bases, with 19 bases left in between. This CDR3 reads CASSLPGQGKGDTIYF. The CDR3 DNA reads TGCGCCAGCAGCTTGCCGGGACAAGGAAAGGGGGACACCATATATTTT.

The chain recombines TRBV7-2 with TRBJ1-1, with D uncertain. CDR1 and CDR2 from the germline V gene are SGHTA and FQGNSA. V gave up 1 base and J gave up 1 base, with 10 bases separating them. This CDR3 is 15 amino acids long. The CDR3 loop reads CASSLGLGRNTEAFF. CDR3 in DNA: TGTGCCAGCAGCTTAGGGTTAGGGAGGAACACTGAAGCTTTCTTT. Drawing the rest from reference TRBV7-2 and TRBJ1-1, the complete variable domain is GAGVSQSPSNKVTEKGKDVELRCDPISGHTALYWYRQSLGQGLEFLIYFQGNSAPDKSGLPSDRFSAERTGGSVSTLTIQRTQQEDSAVYLCASSLGLGRNTEAFFGQGTRLTVV.

This chain connects TRBV10-3 to TRBJ2-7; 8 bases match TRBD1. Trimming cost V 3 bases and J 2 bases; bases outside gene matches: 6. The CDR3 length is 15 residues. The germline V gene encodes CDR1 ENHRY and CDR2 SYGVKD. Here the CDR3 reads CAISDPGQVTYEQYF. CDR3 DNA: TGTGCCATCAGTGACCCGGGACAGGTTACCTACGAGCAGTACTTC.